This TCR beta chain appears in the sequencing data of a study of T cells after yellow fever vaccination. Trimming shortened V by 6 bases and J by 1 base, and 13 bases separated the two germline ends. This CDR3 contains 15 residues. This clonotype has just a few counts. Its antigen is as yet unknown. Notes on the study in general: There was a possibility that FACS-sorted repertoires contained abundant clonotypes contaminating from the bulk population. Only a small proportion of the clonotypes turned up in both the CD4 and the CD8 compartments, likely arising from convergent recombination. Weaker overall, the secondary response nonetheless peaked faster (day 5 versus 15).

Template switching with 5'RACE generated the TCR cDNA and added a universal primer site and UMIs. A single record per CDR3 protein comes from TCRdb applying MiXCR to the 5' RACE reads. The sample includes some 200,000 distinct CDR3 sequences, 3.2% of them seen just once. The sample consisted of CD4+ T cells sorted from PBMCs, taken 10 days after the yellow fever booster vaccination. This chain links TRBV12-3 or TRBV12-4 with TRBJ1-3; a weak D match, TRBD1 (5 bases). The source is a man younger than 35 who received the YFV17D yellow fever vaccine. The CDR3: CASSHPWGSGNTIYF. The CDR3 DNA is TGTGCCAGCAGCCACCCGTGGGGGTCTGGAAACACCATATATTTT.